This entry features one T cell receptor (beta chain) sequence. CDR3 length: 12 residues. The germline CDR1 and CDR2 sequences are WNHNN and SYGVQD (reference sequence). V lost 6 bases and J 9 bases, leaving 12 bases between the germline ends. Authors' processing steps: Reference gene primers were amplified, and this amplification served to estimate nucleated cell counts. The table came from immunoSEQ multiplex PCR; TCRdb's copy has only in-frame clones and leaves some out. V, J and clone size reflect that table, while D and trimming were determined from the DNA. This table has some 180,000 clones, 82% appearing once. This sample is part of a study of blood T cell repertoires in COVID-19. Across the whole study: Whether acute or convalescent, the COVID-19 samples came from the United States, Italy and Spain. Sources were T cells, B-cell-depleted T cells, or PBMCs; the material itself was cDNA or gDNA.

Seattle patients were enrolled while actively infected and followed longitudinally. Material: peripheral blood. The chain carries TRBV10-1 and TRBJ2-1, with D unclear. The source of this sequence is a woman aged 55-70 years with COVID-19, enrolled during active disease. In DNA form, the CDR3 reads TGCGCCAGCAGCCGAACTACGGCTGAGCAGTTCTTC. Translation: CASSRTTAEQFF.